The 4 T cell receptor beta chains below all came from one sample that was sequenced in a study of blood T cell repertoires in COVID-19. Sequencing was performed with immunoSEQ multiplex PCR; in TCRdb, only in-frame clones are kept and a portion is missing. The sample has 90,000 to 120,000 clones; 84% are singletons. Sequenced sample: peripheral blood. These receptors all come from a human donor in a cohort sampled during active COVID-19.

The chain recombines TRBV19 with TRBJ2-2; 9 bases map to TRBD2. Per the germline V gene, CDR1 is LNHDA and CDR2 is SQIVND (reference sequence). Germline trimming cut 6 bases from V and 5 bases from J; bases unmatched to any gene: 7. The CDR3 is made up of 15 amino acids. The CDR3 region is CASRISGSITGELFF. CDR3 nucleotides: TGTGCCAGTAGAATTAGCGGGAGCATAACCGGGGAGCTGTTTTTT.

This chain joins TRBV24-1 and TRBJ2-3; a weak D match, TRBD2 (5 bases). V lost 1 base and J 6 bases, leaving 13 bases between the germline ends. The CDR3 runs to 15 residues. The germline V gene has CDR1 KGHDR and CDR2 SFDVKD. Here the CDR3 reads CATSDFLRDRDTQYF. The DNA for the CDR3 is TGTGCCACCAGTGATTTCCTGAGGGATCGGGATACGCAGTATTTT.

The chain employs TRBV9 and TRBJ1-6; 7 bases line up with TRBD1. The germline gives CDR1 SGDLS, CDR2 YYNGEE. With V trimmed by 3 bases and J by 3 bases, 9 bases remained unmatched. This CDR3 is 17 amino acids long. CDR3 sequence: CASSERDSYFYNSPLHF. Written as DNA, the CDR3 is TGTGCCAGCAGCGAGAGGGACAGCTATTTCTATAATTCACCCCTCCACTTT.

CDR3 in DNA: TGTGCCAGCAGCCTAGGGGGGACAAGCTATGGCTACACCTTC. It translates to CASSLGGTSYGYTF. V gene TRBV7-2 combines with J gene TRBJ1-2, with D possibly TRBD1 on 6 matching bases. The V end was cut by 5 bases, the J end by 4 bases, with 14 bases between. CDR3 length equals 14 residues. Per germline, CDR1 SGHTA and CDR2 FQGNSA.